A single sample is the source of the 22 T cell receptor beta chains below, sequenced in a study of OX40 agonist ivuxolimab in advanced cancers. Sequencing was performed with immunoSEQ multiplex PCR; in TCRdb, only in-frame clones are kept and a portion is missing. This repertoire shows about 84,000 clones, more than 80% found once; its top ten account for roughly 2.7%. This material consisted of CD4+ or CD8+ T cells sorted from blood, taken in a trial of the OX40 agonist ivuxolimab. The source is an adult with an advanced solid tumor such as melanoma, head and neck, liver or kidney cancer.

This clone was seen just once. This rearrangement joins TRBV28 to TRBJ1-6, with no clear D. V lost 4 bases to trimming and J lost 7 bases, with 17 bases between them. The CDR3 totals 16 residues. Germline CDR1 is MDHEN and CDR2 is SYDVKM. CDR3 in DNA: TGTGCCAGCAGTTCGAGGCGCGGGGAATTGAATTCACCCCTCCACTTT. Encoded protein: CASSSRRGELNSPLHF.

The chain links TRBV19 to TRBJ1-2; a possible D gene is TRBD1 (5 bases). V lost 9 bases, J lost 3 bases, and 14 bases lay in between. The CDR3 length is 13 residues. CDR1 and CDR2 from the germline V gene are LNHDA and SQIVND (reference sequence). CDR3 loop: CASSPGTDYGYTF. The CDR3 region has the DNA TGTGCCAGCTCCCCCGGGACGGACTATGGCTACACCTTC.

The chain joins TRBV29-1 to TRBJ2-3, with 9 bases that match TRBD1. Germline values: CDR1 SQVTM, CDR2 ANQGSEA. The CDR3 is 14 residues long. With 8 bases clipped from V and 5 bases from J, the junction kept 11 bases outside the gene matches. CDR3 protein: CSIGQGFAIDTQYF. The CDR3 DNA follows: TGCAGCATAGGACAGGGGTTCGCGATAGATACGCAGTATTTT.

The genes are TRBV10-3 and TRBJ1-1, with 7 bases aligning to TRBD1. The CDR3 is 13 residues long. J lost 3 bases, V lost 6 bases, and 4 bases had no gene match. Per germline, CDR1 ENHRY and CDR2 SYGVKD. The CDR3 DNA reads TGTGCCATCAGGACAGGGACGCACACTGAAGCTTTCTTT. As protein: CAIRTGTHTEAFF.

This clone was observed a few times. This chain connects TRBV27 to TRBJ1-5; 7 bases line up with TRBD1. The germline V gene encodes CDR1 MNHEY and CDR2 SMNVEV (reference sequence). The CDR3 extends over 14 amino acids. Trimming took 3 bases from V and 7 from J; bases not matched to a gene: 6. The CDR3 nucleotides are TGTGCCAGCAGTTTGACAGGGATAGGGCAGCCCCAGCATTTT. It specifies CASSLTGIGQPQHF.

The rearrangement joins TRBV7-3 to TRBJ2-2; D might be TRBD1 (5 bases). Germline V gene sequence: CDR1 SGHTA, CDR2 FQGTGA. CDR3 length: 14 residues. The germline V and J ends were trimmed by 1 base and 7 bases, with 10 bases remaining between them. CDR3 amino acids: CASSLRGLNGELFF. The CDR3 region has the DNA TGTGCCAGCAGCTTAAGGGGCCTTAACGGGGAGCTGTTTTTT.

The chain recombines TRBV6-5 with TRBJ1-4, with 9 nucleotides matching TRBD1. CDR1 is MNHEY, CDR2 SVGAGI, per germline. This CDR3 has 15 amino acids. The ends lost 2 bases at V and 7 bases at J; junction bases unmatched: 5. The CDR3 nucleotides read TGTGCCAGCAGTTACGGGACAGGGAGGGGTGAAAAACTGTTTTTT. It translates to CASSYGTGRGEKLFF.

The chain combines TRBV19 with TRBJ1-5; D remains unclear. The CDR3 totals 14 residues. Trimming removed 6 bases at V and 5 bases at J, with 14 bases between. Germline lookup yields CDR1 LNHDA and CDR2 SQIVND (reference sequence). For the CDR3, the DNA is TGTGCCAGTAGGGCCCAGGAGGGCTATCAGCCCCAGCATTTT. Residues: CASRAQEGYQPQHF.

The chain carries TRBV28 and TRBJ2-6; D not resolved. The CDR3 contains 13 residues. With 5 bases removed from V and 1 base from J, the gap between germline ends came to 3 bases. Germline V gives CDR1 MDHEN, CDR2 SYDVKM. CDR3 residues: CASSSSGANVLTF. CDR3 nucleotides: TGTGCCAGCAGTAGTTCTGGGGCCAACGTCCTGACTTTC.

The genes are TRBV7-8 and TRBJ2-1, with 9 nucleotides matching TRBD2. The CDR3 has 14 amino acids. Unmatched junction bases numbered 8, after V lost 5 bases and J lost 9 bases. Germline V gene lookup returns CDR1 SGHVS and CDR2 FQNEAQ. The CDR3 is CASSDSGGLSEQFF. CDR3 nucleotide sequence: TGTGCCAGCAGCGATAGCGGGGGTTTAAGTGAGCAGTTCTTC.

For this clone: Other nucleotide sequences in the sample specify the same CDR3. V gene TRBV7-3 combines with J gene TRBJ2-1, with D perhaps being TRBD1 or TRBD2 (5 bases each). Germline CDR1 and CDR2: SGHTA and FQGTGA. The CDR3 covers 15 residues. The V gene lost 5 bases and the J gene lost 1 base, with 12 bases spanning the gap. The CDR3 spells CASSPSGGSYNEQFF. The CDR3, as DNA: TGTGCCAGCAGCCCGTCTGGGGGTTCCTACAATGAGCAGTTCTTC.

The CDR3 region is CASSLAQTTAYNEQFF. The CDR3 DNA reads TGTGCCAGCAGCTTAGCCCAGACCACCGCCTACAATGAGCAGTTCTTC. This sequence joins TRBV7-2 and TRBJ2-1; D gene uncertain. Trimming shortened V by 0 bases and J by 2 bases, and 11 bases separated the two germline ends. The CDR3 contains 16 residues. CDR1 SGHTA and CDR2 FQGNSA come from the germline V gene. The whole variable domain, remainder taken from reference TRBV7-2 and TRBJ2-1, is GAGVSQSPSNKVTEKGKDVELRCDPISGHTALYWYRQSLGQGLEFLIYFQGNSAPDKSGLPSDRFSAERTGGSVSTLTIQRTQQEDSAVYLCASSLAQTTAYNEQFFGPGTRLTVL.

The chain uses TRBV6-5 and TRBJ1-2; D gene unclear. V gave up 2 bases and J gave up 4 bases, with 8 bases separating them. CDR1 and CDR2 (germline): MNHEY, SVGAGI. The CDR3 has 13 residues. The CDR3, as DNA: TGTGCCAGCAGTTACCTAGGAAGCTATGGCTACACCTTC. This encodes CASSYLGSYGYTF.

This chain uses TRBV6-1 with TRBJ1-1; D unresolved. V was shortened by 1 base and J by 3 bases, with 12 bases between the two germline ends. Germline V gene lookup returns CDR1 MNHNS and CDR2 SASEGT. The CDR3 has 15 amino acids. The CDR3 region is CASSEVGRWYTEAFF. The CDR3 bases are TGTGCCAGCAGTGAAGTGGGCAGGTGGTACACTGAAGCTTTCTTT.

This clone appeared once. The V and J genes are TRBV6-5 and TRBJ2-2; D could derive from TRBD1 or TRBD2 (5 bases each). Germline CDR1 is MNHEY and CDR2 is SVGAGI. With 6 bases removed from V and 7 bases from J, the gap between germline ends came to 18 bases. This CDR3 spans 15 amino acids. The CDR3 coding sequence is TGTGCCAGCAGGAGGGGTTCAGGAACAGTCGGGGAGCTGTTTTTT. It translates to CASRRGSGTVGELFF.

The CDR3 here is CASSPSLGAQGIGSNQPQHF. CDR3 DNA sequence: TGTGCCAGCTCACCATCCCTCGGGGCGCAGGGTATTGGGAGCAATCAGCCCCAGCATTTT. The genes are TRBV18 and TRBJ1-5, with D perhaps TRBD1 (5 bases). Looked up from germline, CDR1 is KGHSH and CDR2 is LQKENI. This CDR3 comprises 20 residues. Trimming took off 2 bases at V and 1 base at J, with 24 bases between the two ends.

J is TRBJ2-3 and V is TRBV28, with 11 bases that match TRBD2. The CDR3 contains 18 residues. Germline CDR1 and CDR2: MDHEN and SYDVKM. Unmatched junction bases numbered 12, after V lost 6 bases and J lost 1 base. CDR3 in DNA: TGTGCCAGCAGGCCCCTCCTTAGCGGGGGGGCCGGCACAGATACGCAGTATTTT. Translation gives CASRPLLSGGAGTDTQYF.

CDR3 sequence: CASRWDLSSGNTIYF. Here the CDR3 DNA reads TGTGCCAGTAGATGGGACCTGAGCTCTGGAAACACCATATATTTT. The chain links TRBV19 to TRBJ1-3; tentatively, D is TRBD1 (5 bases). Germline V CDR1 and CDR2: LNHDA, SQIVND (reference sequence). The CDR3 is made up of 15 amino acids. Trimming removed 6 bases at V and 0 bases at J, with 12 bases between.

V is TRBV7-6 and J is TRBJ1-1; no reliable D call. Germline V gene sequence: CDR1 SGHVS, CDR2 FNYEAQ. The CDR3 is 16 residues long. V lost 1 base, J lost 0 bases, and 12 bases lay in between. CDR3: CASSLEHSPLNTEAFF. CDR3 nucleotide sequence: TGTGCCAGCAGCTTAGAACACAGTCCCTTGAACACTGAAGCTTTCTTT. The variable domain in full, completed from reference TRBV7-6 and TRBJ1-1, reads GAGVSQSPRYKVTKRGQDVALRCDPISGHVSLYWYRQALGQGPEFLTYFNYEAQQDKSGLPNDRFSAERPEGSISTLTIQRTEQRDSAMYRCASSLEHSPLNTEAFFGQGTRLTVV.

V is TRBV5-4 and J is TRBJ2-7; 8 bases are shared with TRBD1. CDR1 SGHNT and CDR2 YYREEE come from the germline V gene (reference sequence). The CDR3 has 14 residues. Trimming at V came to 4 bases and at J to 5 bases, leaving 8 bases not matched to a gene. The CDR3 reads CASSQGAARDEQYF. The CDR3 DNA sequence: TGTGCCAGCAGCCAGGGGGCCGCACGGGACGAGCAGTACTTC.

This clone was recorded once. V and J are TRBV5-4 and TRBJ1-1; TRBD1 matches 9 bases. CDR3 size: 16 residues. V lost 0 bases to trimming and J lost 3 bases; unmatched junction nucleotides: 6. Germline V CDR1 and CDR2: SGHNT, YYREEE (reference sequence). The CDR3 DNA reads TGTGCCAGCAGCTTGGACAGGGGGCGAGTTGACACTGAAGCTTTCTTT. It translates to CASSLDRGRVDTEAFF.

The V gene is TRBV27, the J gene TRBJ1-2; tentatively, D is TRBD1 (5 bases). Per the germline V gene, CDR1 is MNHEY and CDR2 is SMNVEV (reference sequence). Trimming stripped 2 bases from V and 2 bases from J, with 18 bases between. CDR3 size: 17 residues. CDR3 protein: CASSLDGGGGLNYGYTF. The CDR3 DNA sequence: TGTGCCAGCAGTTTAGATGGGGGGGGAGGGCTGAACTATGGCTACACCTTC.